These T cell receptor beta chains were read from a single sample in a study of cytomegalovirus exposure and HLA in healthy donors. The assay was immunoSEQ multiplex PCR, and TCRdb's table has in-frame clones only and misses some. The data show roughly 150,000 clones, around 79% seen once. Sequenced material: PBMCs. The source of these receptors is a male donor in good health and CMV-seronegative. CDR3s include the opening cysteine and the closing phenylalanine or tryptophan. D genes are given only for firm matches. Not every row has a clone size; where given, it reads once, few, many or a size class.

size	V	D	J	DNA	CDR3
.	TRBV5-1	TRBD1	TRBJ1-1	TGCGCCAGCCGTGGACAGGGGAACACTGAAGCTTTCTTT	CASRGQGNTEAFF
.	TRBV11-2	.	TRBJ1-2	TGTGCCAGCAGCTTAGTTTTCGGGGGGAGGCCTGGGGGCTACACCTTC	CASSLVFGGRPGGYTF
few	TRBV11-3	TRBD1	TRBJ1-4	TGTGCCAGCAGCCCTCAGAGACAGGGACCAACTAATGAAAAACTGTTTTTT	CASSPQRQGPTNEKLFF
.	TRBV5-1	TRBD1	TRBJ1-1	TGCGCCAGCAGCTTGGAAGACAGGGGAGGGACTGAAGCTTTCTTT	CASSLEDRGGTEAFF
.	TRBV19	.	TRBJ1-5	TGTGCCAGTACCCCGGGTCCCGGAGGTGGCAATCAGCCCCAGCATTTT	CASTPGPGGGNQPQHF
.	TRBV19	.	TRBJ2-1	TGTGCCAGTAGTTTCCGGCGACAGCACAATGAGCAGTTCTTC	CASSFRRQHNEQFF
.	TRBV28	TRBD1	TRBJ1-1	TGTGCCAGCAGTTTGGACAGGGAGGGGTCCCTGAACACTGAAGCTTTCTTT	CASSLDREGSLNTEAFF
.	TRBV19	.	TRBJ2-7	TGTGCCAGTAGTATAGGGGGGCCTGGGAGCGAGCAGTACTTC	CASSIGGPGSEQYF
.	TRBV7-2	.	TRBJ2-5	TGTGCCAGCACTATAAAAGAGACCCAGTACTTC	CASTIKETQYF
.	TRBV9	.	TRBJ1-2	TGTGCCAGCAGAGGGGTGCGTGGCTACACCTTC	CASRGVRGYTF
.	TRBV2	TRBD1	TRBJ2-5	TGTGCCAGCATTCCCCCGGACAGGGGAGGAGAGACCCAGTACTTC	CASIPPDRGGETQYF
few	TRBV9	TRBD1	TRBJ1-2	TGTGCCAGCAGCGAGGTCGGACAGGGGAGATTTAACTATGGCTACACCTTC	CASSEVGQGRFNYGYTF
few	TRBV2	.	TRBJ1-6	TGTGCCAGCAGTGAACTTGAGCCAGGGCATTCACCCCTCCACTTT	CASSELEPGHSPLHF
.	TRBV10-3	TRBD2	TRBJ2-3	TGTGCCGTGAGAGATAGCGGGGATAGCACAGATACGCAGTATTTT	CAVRDSGDSTDTQYF
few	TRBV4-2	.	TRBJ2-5	TGTGCCAGCAGCCAACTACAGGGGGGGGAGACCCAGTACTTC	CASSQLQGGETQYF
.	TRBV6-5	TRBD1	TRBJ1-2	TGTGCCAGCAGGCCGGACAGGGGTCAATTCGGGGGCTACACCTTC	CASRPDRGQFGGYTF
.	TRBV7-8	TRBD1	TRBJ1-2	TGTGCCAGCAGTGGACAGGGCATCTATGGCTACACCTTC	CASSGQGIYGYTF
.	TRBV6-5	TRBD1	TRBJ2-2	TGTGCCAGCAGTTCACAGGGGGCTTCGAACACCGGGGAGCTGTTTTTT	CASSSQGASNTGELFF
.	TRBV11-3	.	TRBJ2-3	TGTGCCAGCAGCTTGAGAGGCCCAGATACGCAGTATTTT	CASSLRGPDTQYF
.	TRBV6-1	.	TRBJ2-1	TGTGCCATCTCTCGGGGGAGGGGGAACAGCGATGAGCAGTTCTTC	CAISRGRGNSDEQFF
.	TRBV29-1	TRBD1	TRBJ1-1	TGCAGCGTTGTCCGACAGGGGCGGGCTTTCTTT	CSVVRQGRAFF
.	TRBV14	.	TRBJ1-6	TGTGCCAGCAGCCATACAGGGCAATCCTATAATTCACCCCTCCACTTT	CASSHTGQSYNSPLHF
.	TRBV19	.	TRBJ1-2	TGTGCCAGTAGTTCGGTTGAGTGGGGAGACTATGGCTACACCTTC	CASSSVEWGDYGYTF
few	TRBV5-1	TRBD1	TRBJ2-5	TGCGCCAGCAGCGTACAGGGGGCTGCGGAGACCCAGTACTTC	CASSVQGAAETQYF
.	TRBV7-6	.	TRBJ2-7	TGTGCCAGCAGCCCAACCGGACAGTCCTACGAGCAGTACTTC	CASSPTGQSYEQYF
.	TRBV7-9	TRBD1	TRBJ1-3	TGTGCCAGCAGCTTCGGACAGGTGTCTGGAAACACCATATATTTT	CASSFGQVSGNTIYF